The clone carrying this T cell receptor (beta chain) was counted a few times. Its antigen is undetermined. This sample is drawn from a study of vaccination and CD4 T cells after COVID-19. Overall study context: There were two doses of either BNT162b2 or mRNA-1273 vaccine given to participants. Points from the study as a whole: Looking at convalescent patients, a median approximately 83% of reactive clones were present only post-vaccination. The authors studied relatively few convalescent patients and analyzed no early post-infection timepoints.

The sample's time point: late sampling 161 to 241 days after vaccination in a few convalescent patients. Treatment: approximately nine-day PBMC culture with coronavirus spike peptide pools or control peptides (ViraFEST assay). ViraFEST relied on peptide pools to expand antigen-specific T cells; the TCRs were sequenced afterward. Once obtained from cultured CD4+ T cells, the DNA was sequenced using the Oncomine TCR Beta short-read assay. MiXCR, applied by TCRdb to the PCR reads, yields one record per CDR3 protein. The sample lists roughly 15,000 distinct CDR3 sequences, around 48% occurring once. Germline V gives CDR1 MNHEY, CDR2 SVGAGI. There are 15 residues in the CDR3. The ends were cut back, 2 bases at V and 5 bases at J, with 15 bases in the middle.

The genes are TRBV6-5 and TRBJ1-2; D may be TRBD1 (6 bases). The sequences come from CD4+ T cells from blood, cultured in vitro, collected about 7 months after SARS-CoV-2 vaccination. The sequence derives from a human donor who had recovered from COVID-19. For the CDR3, the DNA is TGTGCCAGCAGTTACGGGGGCAGTTTAATTTATGGCTACACCTTC. Protein sequence: CASSYGGSLIYGYTF.